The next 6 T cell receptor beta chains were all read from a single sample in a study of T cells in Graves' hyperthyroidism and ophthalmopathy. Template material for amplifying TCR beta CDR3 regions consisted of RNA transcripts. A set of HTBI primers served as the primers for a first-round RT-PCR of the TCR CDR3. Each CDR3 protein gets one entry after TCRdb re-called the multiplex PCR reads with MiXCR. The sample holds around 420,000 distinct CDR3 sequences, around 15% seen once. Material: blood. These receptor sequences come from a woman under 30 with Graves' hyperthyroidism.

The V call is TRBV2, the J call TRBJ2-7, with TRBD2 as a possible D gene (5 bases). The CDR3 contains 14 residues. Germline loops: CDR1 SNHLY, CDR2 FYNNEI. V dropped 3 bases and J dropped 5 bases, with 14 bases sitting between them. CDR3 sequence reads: CASSEVRGLNEQYF. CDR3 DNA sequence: TGTGCCAGCAGTGAGGTTCGGGGATTGAACGAGCAGTACTTC.

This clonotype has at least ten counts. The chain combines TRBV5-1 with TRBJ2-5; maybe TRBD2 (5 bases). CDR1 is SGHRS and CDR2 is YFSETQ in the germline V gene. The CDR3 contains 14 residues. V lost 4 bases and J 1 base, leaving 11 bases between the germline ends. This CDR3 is CASSAFGVQETQYF. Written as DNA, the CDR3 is TGCGCCAGCAGCGCGTTCGGGGTCCAAGAGACCCAGTACTTC.

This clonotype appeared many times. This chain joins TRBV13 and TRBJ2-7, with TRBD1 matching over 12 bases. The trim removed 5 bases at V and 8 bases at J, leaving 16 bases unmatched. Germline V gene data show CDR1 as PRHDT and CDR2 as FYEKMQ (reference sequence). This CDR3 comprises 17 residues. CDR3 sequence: CASSGPGTGGDFSKQYF. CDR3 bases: TGTGCCAGCAGCGGGCCTGGGACAGGGGGCGATTTCTCCAAGCAGTACTTC.

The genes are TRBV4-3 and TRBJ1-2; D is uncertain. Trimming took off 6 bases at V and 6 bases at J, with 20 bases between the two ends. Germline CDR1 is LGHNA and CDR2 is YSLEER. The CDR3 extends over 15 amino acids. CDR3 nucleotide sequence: TGCGCCAGCAGTCCGACTACGGCGAGGGAAAATGGCTACACCTTC. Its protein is CASSPTTARENGYTF.

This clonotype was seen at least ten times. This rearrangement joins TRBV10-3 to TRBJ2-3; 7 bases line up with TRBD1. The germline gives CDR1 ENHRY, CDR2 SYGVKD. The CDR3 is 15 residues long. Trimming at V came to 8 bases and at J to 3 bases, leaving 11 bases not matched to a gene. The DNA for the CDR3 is TGTGCCATCGGGAACTTACAGGGGTTTACAGATACGCAGTATTTT. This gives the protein CAIGNLQGFTDTQYF.

CDR3 coding DNA: TGCAGTGCTGGAACCACGGGACCGATGGGCAATCAGCCCCAGCATTTT. This codes for CSAGTTGPMGNQPQHF. The chain combines TRBV20-1 with TRBJ1-5, with a tentative D call TRBD1 (5 bases). This CDR3 region has 16 residues. Trimming removed 5 bases from V and 2 bases from J, with 19 bases in between. Per the germline V gene, CDR1 is DFQATT and CDR2 is SNEGSKA (reference sequence).